This entry features one T cell receptor (beta chain) sequence. Antigen: not known. The record originates from a study of blood T cells in healthy people across ages. Every sample gave at least 5.5 micrograms of total RNA when it was extracted. V gave up 4 bases and J gave up 2 bases, with 15 bases separating them. Germline V CDR1 and CDR2: SGHDT, YYEEEE. The CDR3 is made up of 15 amino acids. Alongside a J-beta primer mix, a sample-barcoded 5' primer served in a second PCR lasting about 7 to 11 cycles. The template-switch adaptor, which had 12 random nucleotides, put a tag on each cDNA molecule. TCRdb redid the calling of the 5' RACE reads with MiXCR, one entry per CDR3 protein. The data contain 700,000 to 850,000 distinct CDR3 sequences, about 48% of them seen just once; the ten biggest clones take up about 42%. Findings and limits, study-wide: A roughly linear fall in TCR beta diversity per million T cells was seen with increasing age. Observed TCR beta diversity showed a strong correlation with the percentage of naive T cells as measured by flow cytometry.

The rearrangement uses TRBV5-6 and TRBJ1-2; no firm D call. This TCR came from an elderly man in good health. Material for sequencing was blood. In DNA form, the CDR3 reads TGTGCCAGCAGCCGCCCGGGCGGGAAGAACTATGGCTACACCTTC. This codes for CASSRPGGKNYGYTF.